There are a few counts of the clone carrying this T cell receptor beta chain. The target antigen is unknown. Trimming took 0 bases from V and 0 from J; bases not matched to a gene: 6. The CDR3 loop spans 17 amino acids. Per germline, CDR1 LGHNA and CDR2 YSLEER. This sample stems from a study of cytomegalovirus exposure and HLA in healthy donors. In the PCR, 60 Vbeta and 13 Jbeta primers were used. Produced via immunoSEQ multiplex PCR; TCRdb's table is partial and in-frame only. The sample contains some 160,000 clones, 77% of which appear only once. Study-wide results and caveats: Analyzed later, association rates of TCRs varied across HLA loci, with DRB1 most and HLA-C fewest. A further, later analysis showed that HLA-associated TCR beta chains (compared with equally common others) were more clonally expanded.

The TCR sequence derives from a woman under 40 in good health and CMV-seronegative. Sequencing was done on a sample of PBMCs. The chain links TRBV4-3 to TRBJ2-7; 9 nucleotides agree with TRBD2. CDR3 sequence reads: CASSQEGASGNSYEQYF. CDR3 in DNA: TGCGCCAGCAGCCAAGAGGGAGCTAGCGGGAACTCCTACGAGCAGTACTTC.